This T cell receptor (beta chain) was identified during a study of cytomegalovirus exposure and HLA in healthy donors (dated by TCRdb to the late 2010s). Regarding the research as a whole: According to an earlier analysis of a few hundred of the donors, about 179 million T cells yielded roughly 110 million unique TCR beta sequences and 276 Gb of sequence data. Every repertoire in the discovery cohort had been generated on one and the same sequencing platform. Alongside the repertoire data, information on donor age, sex, ethnicity and CMV serostatus was compiled. About 280 gigabases of sequencing data and approximately 85 million unique TCR sequences were included in an early release covering about 700 HLA-typed donors. The study aimed to test whether signatures of past pathogen exposure could be identified by cataloging public T cell receptors. An earlier analysis of approximately 500 of the donors applied high-throughput TCR beta sequencing to assess whether each TCR beta V gene segment acted as functional or pseudogenic. Along with the roughly 710-subject first cohort, a separate validation cohort of approximately 110 different subjects was used. The later analysis used no new phenotypic data to find candidate immune exposures, relying instead on TCR beta sequences and their occurrence across donors. Both class I and class II loci were covered by HLA typing, at four-digit resolution. Because of strong linkage in the cohort, a few DR-DQ haplotypes were treated as single units for association and clustering. The study used immunosequencing to profile the T cell repertoires of around 600 subjects and linked those repertoires to cytomegalovirus serostatus. In a later analysis, previously published TCR beta repertoires from 550 to 700 donors were re-analyzed and high-resolution HLA genotyping was added so that TCR occurrence patterns could be studied. Across some 400 genotyped donors of the cohort, an average of about 240,000 unique TCR beta nucleotide sequences per donor were sequenced, and roughly 18% of those sequences were non-productive. Genome-wide SNP genotypes for about 55% of the roughly 670 donors were used in a later genetic analysis, which treated that subset as a discovery cohort. Among the approximately 400 genotyped donors, about 85% belonged to the genetic ancestry cluster associated with self-reported Caucasian donors. The study combined high-throughput TCR immunosequencing, statistical association of individual TCRs with disease status, and machine learning to predict cytomegalovirus infection status. Typing coverage differed by locus: A, B, C, DRB1 and DQB1 were typed in roughly 620-630 donors, DQA1 in 500 to 550, DPA1 in 606, and DPB1 in 472. Overall results and qualifications from the work: Because counts were too low, fewer than 20 rarely observed V segments, including chromosome 9 orphons, were excluded from the earlier analysis of around 590 of the donors. In vitro tests confirmed that three of the cytomegalovirus-associated TCR beta chains recognize cytomegalovirus antigens. Immune exposure information for the cohort was limited to CMV serostatus. Strong co-occurrence of HLA alleles, especially DR and DQ, made assigning TCR associations to individual alleles difficult. In a later analysis, the rate of TCR association differed among HLA loci, with DRB1 alleles having the most associated TCRs and HLA-C alleles having the fewest. Most TCR sequences were observed very rarely across donors, whereas some public TCRs were present in many individuals. Correlated functional status among segregating V segments might reflect linkage disequilibrium, but an unknown experimental factor could not be ruled out. In a later analysis, most CMV-associated TCR beta chains were found to appear HLA-restricted, with HLA associations seemingly driven largely by CMV exposure. The classifier was reported to diagnose cytomegalovirus status with high specificity and sensitivity in both the original cohort and the validation cohort. Because the 87-base-pair reads could not distinguish some IMGT-functional V segments, including TRBV6-2 and TRBV6-3, those segments were excluded. According to the authors, the approach could potentially be generalized to other disease states and immunological phenotypes. An association between a missense DCLRE1C variant and V-gene and J-gene trimming of TCR beta chains was found in a later genetic analysis and replicated in an independent cohort. Compared with equally common non-associated chains, HLA-associated TCR beta chains in a later analysis were more clonally expanded and had lower generation probabilities. A later analysis reported that several top co-occurrence clusters appeared linked to parvovirus B19, influenza, CMV and Epstein-Barr virus. HLA typing was unavailable for some donors at each locus, so association tests used only the typed subset. In an earlier analysis of 587 of the donors, most TCR beta V segments were observed in productive rearrangements about 87% or about 30% of the time, broadly matching IMGT annotations. A further reported finding was that TCR beta sequences accurately predicted the HLA-A and HLA-B alleles for most subjects in the first cohort. A later analysis associated 17,000 or so TCR beta sequences with specific HLA alleles at a false discovery rate of 0.05. Compared with the roughly 710-donor mean, donors in an Asian-associated ancestry cluster had fewer N-insertions in productive TCRs, according to a later genetic analysis. Presence/absence analyses assumed roughly uniform sequencing depth across donors, an assumption that may not hold. The sequencing pipeline was judged likely to have produced a cluster of highly shared sequence variants as a technical artifact. In the study, around 150 TCR beta chains were listed as associated with cytomegalovirus. This cohort had only TCR beta chains sequenced, and the lack of alpha or paired-chain data limited which features could be detected.

CDR1 and CDR2, per the germline V gene, are SGHRS and YFSETQ. The CDR3 runs 15 residues from the cysteine to the phenylalanine. The DNA shown is the 45-base CDR3, in frame from base 1. V is clipped by 4 bases and J by 6 bases, and the sequence between their germline boundaries is 16 bases long. On this clone itself: Its recognized antigen is unknown. Per-nucleotide qualities are absent, and no much larger clonotype sits a single base away.

The cohort comprised 666 healthy bone marrow donors. Cohort members were all nominally healthy when sampled, although unrecorded immune exposures were likely present. The donor tested CMV seronegative, placing the donor among the approximately 360 seronegative members of the cohort. Each donor provided a peripheral blood sample, and peripheral blood mononuclear cells were used for TCR beta sequencing. The Qiagen DNeasy Blood Extraction Kit was used to extract genomic DNA from the blood cell samples. Library creation used the immunoSEQ multiplex PCR assay. For the multiplex PCR, a mixture combining 60 forward primers for TCR Vbeta segments and 13 reverse primers for TCR Jbeta segments was used. Amplification of the CDR3 region of rearranged TCR beta genes was performed with a multiplex PCR assay on genomic DNA. On the Illumina HiSeq System, the amplified TCR beta libraries were sequenced as 87-base-pair reads. Regarding the original processing steps: A later analysis tallied 75 million to 95 million unique TCR beta chains across the approximately 670 repertoires, and some 10 million of those chains were shared by two or more donors. A nearest-neighbor algorithm error-corrected the raw reads and collapsed the reads into unique sequences, merging closely related sequences to remove PCR and sequencing errors. Alignment of CDR3 sequences to IMGT reference sequences was used to assign V, D and J gene segments. For a sequence to be retained, a match of at least six nucleotides was required to both a V gene segment and a J gene segment. Rearrangements were called productive when the CDR3 lacked stop codons and stayed in frame with V and J; all others were non-productive. Following IMGT convention, CDR3 was defined as the stretch from the second conserved V-encoded cysteine to the conserved J-encoded phenylalanine. The earlier analysis of 500 to 600 of the donors excluded sequences that lacked an unambiguous match to a single V gene segment. An earlier analysis of several hundred of the donors called V segments functional above 56.7% productive rearrangements and segregating when the between-donor standard deviation exceeded 5%. To diagnose cytomegalovirus status from the catalog of TCR beta chain sequences, a statistical classification framework was built. V and J gene assignment, in a later analysis, came from comparing TCR nucleotide sequences with IMGT/GENE-DB human TR gene sequences. Using the TCRdist pipeline, a later analysis assigned CDR3 sequences along with most-parsimonious VDJ recombination scenarios. In a later analysis, every TCR beta chain was defined by the combination of its CDR3 amino acid sequence and its V-gene family, and reads without a unique V-gene family were dropped. In a later analysis, around 650 highly shared, low-generation-probability nucleotide sequences were removed to address suspected cross-contamination and a sequencing artifact. For each public chain, a later analysis derived a clonal expansion index from normalized ranks of inferred template counts within each repertoire. Generation probabilities in a later analysis came from a VDJ recombination model fitted to out-of-frame rearrangements, and those results were checked against IGoR. In a later analysis, TCR-TCR, TCR-HLA and TCR-CMV co-occurrence was scored with hypergeometric tests, and a repertoire-size bias correction was applied to TCR pairs. In a later analysis, false discovery rates were estimated by permuting HLA or CMV assignments 20 times. In a later analysis, co-occurring TCRs were grouped with DBSCAN, and TCRdist sequence similarity was added when clustering was performed within HLA-allele-positive subsets. Repertoires with fewer than 30,000 or more than 120,000 public chains were left out of co-occurrence clustering, as were four to six repertoires with anomalous nucleotide sharing. Held by TCRdb, this immuneACCESS table contains in-frame sequences only and omits some clones. Under half of the omission traces to an unresolved V gene where checked; the cause of the rest is unknown. V and J calls and clone size follow that table, whereas D and trimming were derived from the DNA. The sample records fewer than 200,000 clones, roughly 75% of which are singletons. In total, the top ten clones hold 4.9% of the sample.

The source of this sequence is a male donor in good health and CMV-seronegative. The sequenced sample consisted of PBMCs. The chain joins TRBV5-1 to TRBJ2-2; the D segment could be TRBD1, given 6 matching bases. The CDR3 region: CASSKTGILPGELFF. The nucleotides are TGCGCCAGCAGCAAAACAGGGATTTTACCCGGGGAGCTGTTTTTT.